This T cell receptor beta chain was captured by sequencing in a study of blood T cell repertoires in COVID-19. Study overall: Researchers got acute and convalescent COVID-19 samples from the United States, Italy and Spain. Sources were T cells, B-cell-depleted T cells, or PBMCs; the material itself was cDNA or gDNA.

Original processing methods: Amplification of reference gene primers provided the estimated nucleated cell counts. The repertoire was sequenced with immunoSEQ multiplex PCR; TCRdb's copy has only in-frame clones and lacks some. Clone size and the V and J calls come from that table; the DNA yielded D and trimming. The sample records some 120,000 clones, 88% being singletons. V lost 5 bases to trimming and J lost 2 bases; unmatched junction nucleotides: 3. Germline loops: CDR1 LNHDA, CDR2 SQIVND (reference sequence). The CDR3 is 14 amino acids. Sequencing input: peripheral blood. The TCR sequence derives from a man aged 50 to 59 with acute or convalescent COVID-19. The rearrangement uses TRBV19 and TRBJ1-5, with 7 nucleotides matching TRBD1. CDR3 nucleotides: TGTGCCAGTAGTGTAACAGGGGGCAATCAGCCCCAGCATTTT. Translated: CASSVTGGNQPQHF.